Sequencing of this T cell receptor beta chain was carried out in a study of T cell responses to AZD1222 COVID-19 vaccine (dated by TCRdb to the early 2020s). Study-wide context: AZD1222 recipients whose second dose came at about 4 weeks and those whose second dose came at about 12 weeks were combined into one group, since spike-specific TCR depth and breadth did not differ between the two schedules. Trial participants were enrolled into age subgroups of 18-55, 56-69 and 70-plus years, which contained roughly 150, 30 and 60 TCR-sequenced participants, respectively. TCR sequencing was performed for 230 to 250 trial participants, of whom roughly 200 were given two doses of AZD1222 and approximately 25 were given two doses of MenACWY control vaccine. General study outcomes and caveats: In the small 56-69-year group, the increase in depth fell short of significance, most likely because of low power. Vaccine-associated CD4 TCRs spanned the whole spike protein, with dominant responses in regions 160-218 and 743-854. Because no day 14 peak-response samples were available, repertoires were characterized only after the peak T cell response. Conclusions about previously exposed vaccinees are limited, since just five or six AZD1222 recipients were seropositive for SARS-CoV-2 at baseline. Participants were mostly white British, with more females than males. The authors suggested clonal diversity may have been underestimated. A significant rise in spike-specific TCR breadth and depth was observed after two AZD1222 doses relative to day 0 and relative to MenACWY recipients. Epitopes outside the regions mutated in the B.1.351 and B.1.1.7 variants were reportedly recognized by nearly half of the unique spike-specific TCRs.

The CDR3 sequence holds 14 residues, the cysteine and phenylalanine included. Only the CDR3 DNA stays, 42 bases, in frame from base 1. Trimmed from V: 1 base; trimmed from J: 4 bases; junction bases lacking a gene match: 0. The germline V gene (reference sequence) sets CDR1 to LGHDT and CDR2 to YNNKEL. Reading the label with the study, this specimen's time point is: baseline before first vaccination. Samples from vaccinated people were obtained from the UK trials COV001 and COV002, which included a single-blind randomized controlled phase 2/3 trial of AZD1222 (ChAdOx1 nCoV-19) in healthy adults. Trial participant PBMC samples were collected at day 0 and day 28 after the second dose for TCRbeta chain sequencing. This clone occurred a few times. Its target antigen remains unknown. Per-base quality was not reported, and no clone a single base away is much larger than it. The CDR3 regions of human TCRbeta chains were analyzed by immunosequencing. Per the original workflow: Repertoire TCRs were matched against a reference library of SARS-CoV-2-specific TCRs generated with the MIRA antigen-specificity platform. Breadth meant the fraction of unique TCRs that were SARS-CoV-2-associated, whereas depth meant the fraction of total T cells that were SARS-CoV-2-associated. Using the MIRA data, each spike-specific TCR was assigned both to the spike region to which the TCR was reactive and to a CD4 or CD8 class. Log10-transformed breadth and depth values were compared by one-way ANOVA with Sidak's multiple comparisons tests. Not all clones reach the TCRdb copy of this immuneACCESS table, which keeps in-frame sequences only. Checked studies attribute under half of the gap to unresolved V genes and leave the rest unexplained. V and J calls plus clone size are reproduced from that table; the DNA served to infer D and trimming. This sample has about 82,000 clones in its table, and more than 90% of those were observed once. The top ten hold around 4.9% of the sample.

The V gene is TRBV3-1 (or the pseudogene TRBV3-2) and the J gene is TRBJ1-5; TRBD1 lines up with 8 middle nucleotides. Sequences were derived from peripheral blood, sampled on day 0 of AZD1222 vaccination. The TCR originated in an adult in good health. The sequenced DNA is TGTGCCAGCAGCCAAGGGACAGGGAATCAGCCCCAGCATTTT. It is translated as CASSQGTGNQPQHF.